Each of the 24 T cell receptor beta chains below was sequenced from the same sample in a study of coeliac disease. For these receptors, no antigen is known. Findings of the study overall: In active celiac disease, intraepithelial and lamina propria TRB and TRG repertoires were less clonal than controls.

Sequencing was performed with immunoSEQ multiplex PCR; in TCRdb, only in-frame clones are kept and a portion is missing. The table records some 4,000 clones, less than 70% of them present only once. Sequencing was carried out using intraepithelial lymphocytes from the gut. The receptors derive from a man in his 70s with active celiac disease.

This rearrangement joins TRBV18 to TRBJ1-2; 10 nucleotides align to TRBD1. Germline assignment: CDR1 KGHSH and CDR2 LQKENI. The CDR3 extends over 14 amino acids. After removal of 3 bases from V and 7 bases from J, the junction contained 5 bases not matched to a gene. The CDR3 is CASSPDRDRGGYTF. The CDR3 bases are TGTGCCAGCTCACCCGACCGGGACAGGGGTGGCTACACCTTC. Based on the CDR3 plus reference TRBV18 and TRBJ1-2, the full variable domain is NAGVMQNPRHLVRRRGQEARLRCSPMKGHSHVYWYRQLPEEGLKFMVYLQKENIIDESGMPKERFSAEFPKEGPSILRIQQVVRGDSAAYFCASSPDRDRGGYTFGSGTRLTVV.

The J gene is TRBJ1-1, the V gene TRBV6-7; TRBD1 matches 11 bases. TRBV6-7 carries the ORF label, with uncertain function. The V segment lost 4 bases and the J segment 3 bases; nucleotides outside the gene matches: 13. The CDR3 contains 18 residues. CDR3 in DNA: TGTGCCAGCAGTTCCTACGACGGACAGGGGGCGAGGGACACTGAAGCTTTCTTT. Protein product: CASSSYDGQGARDTEAFF.

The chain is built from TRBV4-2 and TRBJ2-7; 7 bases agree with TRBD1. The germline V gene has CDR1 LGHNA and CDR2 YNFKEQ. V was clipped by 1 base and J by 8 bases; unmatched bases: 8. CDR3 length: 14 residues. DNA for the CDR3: TGTGCCAGCAGCCAAGCGGGACAGCCGGGGAAGCAGTACTTC. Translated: CASSQAGQPGKQYF.

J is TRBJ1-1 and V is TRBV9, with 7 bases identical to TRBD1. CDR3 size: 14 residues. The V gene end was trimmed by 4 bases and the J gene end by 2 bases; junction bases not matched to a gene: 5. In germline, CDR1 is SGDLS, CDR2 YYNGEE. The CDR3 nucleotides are TGTGCCAGCAGCCGAGGGGGCGGTAACACTGAAGCTTTCTTT. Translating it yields CASSRGGGNTEAFF.

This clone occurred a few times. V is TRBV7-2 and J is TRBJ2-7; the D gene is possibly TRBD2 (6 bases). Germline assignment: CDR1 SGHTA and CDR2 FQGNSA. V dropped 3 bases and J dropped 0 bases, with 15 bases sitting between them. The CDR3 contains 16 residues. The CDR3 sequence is CASSFRGGVSSYEQYF. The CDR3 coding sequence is TGTGCCAGCAGCTTTCGCGGCGGGGTAAGCTCCTACGAGCAGTACTTC.

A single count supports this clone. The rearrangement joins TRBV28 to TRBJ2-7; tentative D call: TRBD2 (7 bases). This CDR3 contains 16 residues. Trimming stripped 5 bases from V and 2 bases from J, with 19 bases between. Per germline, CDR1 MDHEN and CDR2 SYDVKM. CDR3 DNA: TGTGCCAGCAGTACCCGCCTTACGCGGGGGCCCTACGAGCAGTACTTC. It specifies CASSTRLTRGPYEQYF.

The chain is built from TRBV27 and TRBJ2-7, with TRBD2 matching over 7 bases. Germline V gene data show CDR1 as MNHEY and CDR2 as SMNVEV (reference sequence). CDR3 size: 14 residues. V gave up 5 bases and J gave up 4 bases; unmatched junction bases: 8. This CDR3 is CASSPSGTYYEQYF. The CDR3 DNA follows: TGTGCCAGCAGTCCGAGCGGGACCTATTACGAGCAGTACTTC.

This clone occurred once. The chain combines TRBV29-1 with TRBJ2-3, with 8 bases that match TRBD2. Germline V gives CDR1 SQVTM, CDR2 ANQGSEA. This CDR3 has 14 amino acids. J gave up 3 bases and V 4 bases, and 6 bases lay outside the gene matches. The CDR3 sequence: CSVATGGSTDTQYF. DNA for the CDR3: TGCAGCGTTGCGACGGGAGGGTCGACAGATACGCAGTATTTT.

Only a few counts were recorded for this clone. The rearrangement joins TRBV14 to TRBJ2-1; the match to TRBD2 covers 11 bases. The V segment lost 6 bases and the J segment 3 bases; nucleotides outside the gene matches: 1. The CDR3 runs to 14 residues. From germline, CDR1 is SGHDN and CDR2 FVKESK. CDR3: CASSGLAGYNEQFF. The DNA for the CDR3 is TGTGCCAGCAGTGGACTAGCGGGCTACAATGAGCAGTTCTTC. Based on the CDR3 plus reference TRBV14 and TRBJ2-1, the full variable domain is EAGVTQFPSHSVIEKGQTVTLRCDPISGHDNLYWYRRVMGKEIKFLLHFVKESKQDESGMPNNRFLAERTGGTYSTLKVQPAELEDSGVYFCASSGLAGYNEQFFGPGTRLTVL.

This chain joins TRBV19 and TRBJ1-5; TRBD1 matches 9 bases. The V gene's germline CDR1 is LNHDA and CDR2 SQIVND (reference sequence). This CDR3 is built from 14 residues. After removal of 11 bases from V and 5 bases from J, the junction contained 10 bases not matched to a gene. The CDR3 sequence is CAVQSRQGDQPQHF. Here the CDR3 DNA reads TGTGCCGTCCAATCCCGACAGGGGGATCAGCCCCAGCATTTT. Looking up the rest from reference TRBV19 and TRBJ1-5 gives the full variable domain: DGGITQSPKYLFRKEGQNVTLSCEQNLNHDAMYWYRQDPGQGLRLIYYSQIVNDFQKGDIAEGYSVSREKKESFPLTVTSAQKNPTAFYLCAVQSRQGDQPQHFGDGTRLSIL.

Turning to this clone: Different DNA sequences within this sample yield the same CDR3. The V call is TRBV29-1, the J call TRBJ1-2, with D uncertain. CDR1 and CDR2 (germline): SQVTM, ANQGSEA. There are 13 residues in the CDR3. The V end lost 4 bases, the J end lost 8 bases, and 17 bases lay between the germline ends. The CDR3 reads CSVVEATEKGYTF. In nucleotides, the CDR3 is TGCAGCGTTGTAGAAGCAACGGAGAAGGGCTACACCTTC.

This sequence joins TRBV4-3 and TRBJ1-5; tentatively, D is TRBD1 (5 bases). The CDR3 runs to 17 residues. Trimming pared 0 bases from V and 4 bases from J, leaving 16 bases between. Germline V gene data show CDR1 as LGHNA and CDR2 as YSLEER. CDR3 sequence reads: CASSQDTGWGGNQPQHF. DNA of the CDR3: TGCGCCAGCAGCCAAGATACGGGGTGGGGGGGGAATCAGCCCCAGCATTTT.

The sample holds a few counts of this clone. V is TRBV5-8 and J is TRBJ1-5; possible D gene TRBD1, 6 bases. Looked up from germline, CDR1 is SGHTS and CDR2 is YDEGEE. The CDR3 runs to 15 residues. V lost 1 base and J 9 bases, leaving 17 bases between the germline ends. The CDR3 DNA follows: TGTGCCAGCAGCTTGCCCAGGGGCGGAGAGGGGCCCCAGCATTTT. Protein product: CASSLPRGGEGPQHF.

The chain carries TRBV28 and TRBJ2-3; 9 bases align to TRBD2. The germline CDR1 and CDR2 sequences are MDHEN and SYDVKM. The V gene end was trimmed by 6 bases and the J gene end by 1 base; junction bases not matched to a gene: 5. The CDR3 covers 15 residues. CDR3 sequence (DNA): TGTGCCAGCAGAACGGGACTAGCTGGCACAGATACGCAGTATTTT. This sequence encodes CASRTGLAGTDTQYF.

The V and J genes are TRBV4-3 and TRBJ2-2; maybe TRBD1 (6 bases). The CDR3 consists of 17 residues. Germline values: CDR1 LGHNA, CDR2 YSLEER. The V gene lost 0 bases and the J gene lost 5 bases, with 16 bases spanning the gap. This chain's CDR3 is CASSQDLWGLGTGELFF. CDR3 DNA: TGCGCCAGCAGCCAAGATCTCTGGGGGCTAGGGACCGGGGAGCTGTTTTTT.

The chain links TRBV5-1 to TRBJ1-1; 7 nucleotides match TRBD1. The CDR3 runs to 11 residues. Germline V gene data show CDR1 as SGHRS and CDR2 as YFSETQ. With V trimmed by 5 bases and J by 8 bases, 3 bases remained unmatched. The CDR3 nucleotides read TGCGCCAGCAGGGCGGGACAGGAAGCTTTCTTT. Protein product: CASRAGQEAFF.

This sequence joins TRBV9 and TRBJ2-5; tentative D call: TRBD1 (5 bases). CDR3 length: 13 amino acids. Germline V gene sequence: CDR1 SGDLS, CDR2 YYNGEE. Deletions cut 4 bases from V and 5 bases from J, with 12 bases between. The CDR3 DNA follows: TGTGCCAGCAGCAGACGACAGTGGGAGACCCAGTACTTC. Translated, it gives CASSRRQWETQYF.

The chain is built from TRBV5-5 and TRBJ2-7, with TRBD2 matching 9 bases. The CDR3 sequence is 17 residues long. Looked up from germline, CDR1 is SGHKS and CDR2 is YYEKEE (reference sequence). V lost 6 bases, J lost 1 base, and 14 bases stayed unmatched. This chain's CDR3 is CASKNREGSGRSYEQYF. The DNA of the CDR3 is TGTGCCAGCAAAAACAGGGAAGGCAGCGGGAGGTCCTACGAGCAGTACTTC. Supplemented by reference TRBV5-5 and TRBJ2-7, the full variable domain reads DAGVTQSPTHLIKTRGQQVTLRCSPISGHKSVSWYQQVLGQGPQFIFQYYEKEERGRGNFPDRFSARQFPNYSSELNVNALLLGDSALYLCASKNREGSGRSYEQYFGPGTRLTVT.

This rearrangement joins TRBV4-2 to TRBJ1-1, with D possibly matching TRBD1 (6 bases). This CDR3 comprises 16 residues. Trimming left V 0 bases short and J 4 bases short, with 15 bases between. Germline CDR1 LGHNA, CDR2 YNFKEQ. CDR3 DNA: TGTGCCAGCAGCCAAGATGGCGGGGGGGCTGGCACTGAAGCTTTCTTT. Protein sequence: CASSQDGGGAGTEAFF.

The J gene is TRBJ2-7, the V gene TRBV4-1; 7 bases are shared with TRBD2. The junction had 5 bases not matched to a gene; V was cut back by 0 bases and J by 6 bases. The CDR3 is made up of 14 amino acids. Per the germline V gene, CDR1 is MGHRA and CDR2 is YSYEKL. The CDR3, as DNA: TGCGCCAGCAGCCAAGAGGGGAGGGGTACCGAGCAGTACTTC. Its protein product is CASSQEGRGTEQYF.

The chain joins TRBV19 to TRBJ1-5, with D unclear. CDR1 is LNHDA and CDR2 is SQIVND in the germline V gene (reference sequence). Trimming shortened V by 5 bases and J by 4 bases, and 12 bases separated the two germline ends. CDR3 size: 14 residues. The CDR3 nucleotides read TGTGCCAGTAGTTTTGGCAGGTATAATCAGCCCCAGCATTTT. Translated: CASSFGRYNQPQHF.

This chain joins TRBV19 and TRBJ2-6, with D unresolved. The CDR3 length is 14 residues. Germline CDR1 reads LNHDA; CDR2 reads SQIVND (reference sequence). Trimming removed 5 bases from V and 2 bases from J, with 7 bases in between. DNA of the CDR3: TGTGCCAGTAGTCCGCAGACTGGGGCCAACGTCCTGACTTTC. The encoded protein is CASSPQTGANVLTF. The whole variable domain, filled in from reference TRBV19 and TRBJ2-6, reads DGGITQSPKYLFRKEGQNVTLSCEQNLNHDAMYWYRQDPGQGLRLIYYSQIVNDFQKGDIAEGYSVSREKKESFPLTVTSAQKNPTAFYLCASSPQTGANVLTFGAGSRLTVL.

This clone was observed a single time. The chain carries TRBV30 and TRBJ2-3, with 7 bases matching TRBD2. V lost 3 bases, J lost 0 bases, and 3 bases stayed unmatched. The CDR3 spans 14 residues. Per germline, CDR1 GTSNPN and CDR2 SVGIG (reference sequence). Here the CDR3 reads CAWRSGISTDTQYF. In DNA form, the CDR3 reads TGTGCCTGGAGGAGCGGGATTAGCACAGATACGCAGTATTTT.

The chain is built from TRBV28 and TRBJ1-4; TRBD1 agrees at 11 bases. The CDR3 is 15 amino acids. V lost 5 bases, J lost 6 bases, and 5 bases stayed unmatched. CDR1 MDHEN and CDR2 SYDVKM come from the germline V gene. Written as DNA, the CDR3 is TGTGCCAGCAGTGGACAGGGGGCTCAGGATGAAAAACTGTTTTTT. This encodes CASSGQGAQDEKLFF. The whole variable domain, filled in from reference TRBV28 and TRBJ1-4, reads DVKVTQSSRYLVKRTGEKVFLECVQDMDHENMFWYRQDPGLGLRLIYFSYDVKMKEKGDIPEGYSVSREKKERFSLILESASTNQTSMYLCASSGQGAQDEKLFFGSGTQLSVL.